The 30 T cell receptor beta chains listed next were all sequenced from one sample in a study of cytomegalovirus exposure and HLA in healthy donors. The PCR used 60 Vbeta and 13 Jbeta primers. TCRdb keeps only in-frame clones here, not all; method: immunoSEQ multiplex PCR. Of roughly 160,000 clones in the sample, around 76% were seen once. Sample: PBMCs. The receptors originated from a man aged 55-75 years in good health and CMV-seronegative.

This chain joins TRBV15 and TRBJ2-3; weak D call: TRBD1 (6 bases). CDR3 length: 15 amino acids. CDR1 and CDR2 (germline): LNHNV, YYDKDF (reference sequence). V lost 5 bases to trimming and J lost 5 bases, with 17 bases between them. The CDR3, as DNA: TGTGCCACCAGCTCCCGGACAGCCCGCGGAGATACGCAGTATTTT. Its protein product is CATSSRTARGDTQYF.

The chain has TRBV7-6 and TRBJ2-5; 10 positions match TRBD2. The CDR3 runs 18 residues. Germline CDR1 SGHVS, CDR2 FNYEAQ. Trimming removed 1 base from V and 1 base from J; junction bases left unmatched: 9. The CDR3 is CASSLGPWERGGQETQYF. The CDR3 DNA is TGTGCCAGCAGCTTAGGACCTTGGGAGCGGGGGGGCCAAGAGACCCAGTACTTC.

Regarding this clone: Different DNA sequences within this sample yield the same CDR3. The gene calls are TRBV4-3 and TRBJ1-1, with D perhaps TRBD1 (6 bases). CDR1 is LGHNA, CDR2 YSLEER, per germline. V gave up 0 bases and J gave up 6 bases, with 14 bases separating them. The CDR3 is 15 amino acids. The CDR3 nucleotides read TGCGCCAGCAGCCAAGAATTGGGGGCGCGCGCTGAAGCTTTCTTT. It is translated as CASSQELGARAEAFF.

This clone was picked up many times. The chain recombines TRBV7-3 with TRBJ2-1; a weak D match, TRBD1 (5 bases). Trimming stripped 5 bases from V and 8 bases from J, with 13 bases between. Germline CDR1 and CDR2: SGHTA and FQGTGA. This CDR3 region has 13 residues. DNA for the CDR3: TGTGCCAGCAGCCGACAGTATCGCGATGAGCAGTTCTTC. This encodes CASSRQYRDEQFF.

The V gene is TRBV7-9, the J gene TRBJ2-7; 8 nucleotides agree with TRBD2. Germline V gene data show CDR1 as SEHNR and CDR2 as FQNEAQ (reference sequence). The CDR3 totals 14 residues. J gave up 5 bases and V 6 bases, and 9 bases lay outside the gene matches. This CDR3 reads CASSRGGPIHEQYF. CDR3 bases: TGTGCCAGCAGTCGGGGGGGACCGATTCACGAGCAGTACTTC.

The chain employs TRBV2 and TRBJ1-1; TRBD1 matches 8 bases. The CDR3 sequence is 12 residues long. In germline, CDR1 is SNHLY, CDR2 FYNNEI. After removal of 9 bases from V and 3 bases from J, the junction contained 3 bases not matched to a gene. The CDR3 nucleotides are TGTGCCAGACAGGGGGAGTACACTGAAGCTTTCTTT. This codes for CARQGEYTEAFF. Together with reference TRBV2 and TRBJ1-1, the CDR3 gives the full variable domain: EPEVTQTPSHQVTQMGQEVILRCVPISNHLYFYWYRQILGQKVEFLVSFYNNEISEKSEIFDDQFSVERPDGSNFTLKIRSTKLEDSAMYFCARQGEYTEAFFGQGTRLTVV.

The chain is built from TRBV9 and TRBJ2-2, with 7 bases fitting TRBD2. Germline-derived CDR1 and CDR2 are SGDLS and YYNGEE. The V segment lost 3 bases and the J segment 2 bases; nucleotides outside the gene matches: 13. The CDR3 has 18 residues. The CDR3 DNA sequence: TGTGCCAGCAGCGCCCTCCTAGGGGAGGGCTACAACACCGGGGAGCTGTTTTTT. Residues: CASSALLGEGYNTGELFF.

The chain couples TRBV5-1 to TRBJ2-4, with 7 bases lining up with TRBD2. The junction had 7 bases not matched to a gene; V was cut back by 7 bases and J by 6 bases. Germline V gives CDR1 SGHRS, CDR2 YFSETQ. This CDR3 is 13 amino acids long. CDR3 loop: CASGGEPPNIQYF. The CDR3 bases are TGCGCCAGCGGGGGGGAGCCCCCAAACATTCAGTACTTC.

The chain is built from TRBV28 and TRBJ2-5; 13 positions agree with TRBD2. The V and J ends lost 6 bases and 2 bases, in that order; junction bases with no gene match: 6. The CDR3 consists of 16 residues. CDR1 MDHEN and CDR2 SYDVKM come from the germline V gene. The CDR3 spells CASRSGLAGVQETQYF. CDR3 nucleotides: TGTGCCAGCAGATCCGGACTAGCGGGAGTGCAAGAGACCCAGTACTTC.

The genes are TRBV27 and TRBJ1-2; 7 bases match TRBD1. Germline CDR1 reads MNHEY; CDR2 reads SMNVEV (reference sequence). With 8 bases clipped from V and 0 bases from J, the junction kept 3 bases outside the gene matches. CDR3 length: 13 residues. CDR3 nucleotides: TGTGCCAGCCGGGGACAGTCTAACTATGGCTACACCTTC. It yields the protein CASRGQSNYGYTF.

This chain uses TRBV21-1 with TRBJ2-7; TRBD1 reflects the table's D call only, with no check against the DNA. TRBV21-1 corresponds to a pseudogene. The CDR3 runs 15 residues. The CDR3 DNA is TGTGCCAGCAGCAAAGAGTGCGACAACTCCTACGAGCAGTACTTC. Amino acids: CASSKECDNSYEQYF.

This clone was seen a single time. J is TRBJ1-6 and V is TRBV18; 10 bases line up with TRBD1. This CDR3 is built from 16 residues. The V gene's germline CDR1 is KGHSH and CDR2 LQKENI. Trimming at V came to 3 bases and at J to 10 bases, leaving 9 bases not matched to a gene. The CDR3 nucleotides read TGTGCCAGCTCACCTATAAAGGGACAGGGGTCCTCACCCCTCCACTTT. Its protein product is CASSPIKGQGSSPLHF.

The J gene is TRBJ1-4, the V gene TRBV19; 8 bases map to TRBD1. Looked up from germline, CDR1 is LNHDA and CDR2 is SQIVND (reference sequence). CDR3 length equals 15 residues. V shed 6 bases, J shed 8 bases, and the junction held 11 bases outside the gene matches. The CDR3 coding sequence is TGTGCCAGTAGCAGTCCGGGACAGGTGACCGAAAAACTGTTTTTT. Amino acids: CASSSPGQVTEKLFF.

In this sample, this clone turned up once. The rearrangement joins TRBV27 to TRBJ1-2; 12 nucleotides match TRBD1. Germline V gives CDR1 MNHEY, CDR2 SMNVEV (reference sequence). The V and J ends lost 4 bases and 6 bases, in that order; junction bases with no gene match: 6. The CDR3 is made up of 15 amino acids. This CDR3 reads CASSSTGTGGNGYTF. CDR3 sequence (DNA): TGTGCCAGCAGTTCTACCGGGACAGGGGGCAATGGCTACACCTTC.

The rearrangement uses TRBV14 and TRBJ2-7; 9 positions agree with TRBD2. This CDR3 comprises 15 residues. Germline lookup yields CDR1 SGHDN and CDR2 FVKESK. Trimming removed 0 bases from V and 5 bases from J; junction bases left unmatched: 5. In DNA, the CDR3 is TGTGCCAGCAGCCAAGAGGGACTAGCAAGACACGAGCAGTACTTC. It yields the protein CASSQEGLARHEQYF.

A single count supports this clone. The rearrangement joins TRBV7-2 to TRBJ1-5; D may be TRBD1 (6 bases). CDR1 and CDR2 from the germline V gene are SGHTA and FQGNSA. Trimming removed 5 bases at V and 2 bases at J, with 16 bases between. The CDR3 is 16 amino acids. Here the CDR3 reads CASSLQGPRGNQPQHF. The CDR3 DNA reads TGTGCCAGCAGCCTTCAGGGGCCCAGGGGCAATCAGCCCCAGCATTTT.

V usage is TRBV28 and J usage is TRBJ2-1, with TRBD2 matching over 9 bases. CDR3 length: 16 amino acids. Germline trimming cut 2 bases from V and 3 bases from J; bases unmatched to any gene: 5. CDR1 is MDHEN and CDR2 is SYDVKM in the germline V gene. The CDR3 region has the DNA TGTGCCAGCAGTTTAGCGGGAGGGAACATCTACAATGAGCAGTTCTTC. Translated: CASSLAGGNIYNEQFF.

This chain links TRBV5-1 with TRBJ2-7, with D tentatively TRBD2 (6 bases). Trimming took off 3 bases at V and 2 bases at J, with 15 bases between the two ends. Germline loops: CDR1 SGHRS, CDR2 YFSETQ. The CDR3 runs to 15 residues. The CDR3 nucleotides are TGCGCCAGCAGCTGGAGGGTTTCCGGGACCTACGAGCAGTACTTC. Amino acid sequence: CASSWRVSGTYEQYF. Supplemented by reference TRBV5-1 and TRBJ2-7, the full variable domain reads KAGVTQTPRYLIKTRGQQVTLSCSPISGHRSVSWYQQTPGQGLQFLFEYFSETQRNKGNFPGRFSGRQFSNSRSEMNVSTLELGDSALYLCASSWRVSGTYEQYFGPGTRLTVT.

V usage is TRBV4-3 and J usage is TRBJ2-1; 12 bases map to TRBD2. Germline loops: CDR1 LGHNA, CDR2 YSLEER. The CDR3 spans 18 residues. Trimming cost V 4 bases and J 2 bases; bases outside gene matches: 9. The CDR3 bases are TGCGCCAGCAGCCCCCGACTAGCGGGAGTGGGAACCTACAATGAGCAGTTCTTC. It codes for CASSPRLAGVGTYNEQFF.

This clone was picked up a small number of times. The CDR3 spells CASPAGGSGIHLDTQYF. As DNA, the CDR3 is TGTGCCAGCCCAGCTGGGGGGAGCGGGATCCATCTCGATACGCAGTATTTT. The chain is built from TRBV5-4 and TRBJ2-3, with 7 nucleotides matching TRBD2. The CDR3 runs 17 residues. The germline CDR1 and CDR2 sequences are SGHNT and YYREEE (reference sequence). V lost 7 bases and J lost 6; bases outside the gene matches: 20.

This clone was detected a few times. This chain's CDR3 is CASSQRQDLYGYTF. Written as DNA, the CDR3 is TGCGCCAGCAGCCAGAGACAGGACCTATATGGCTACACCTTC. The chain couples TRBV4-3 to TRBJ1-2; D might be TRBD1 (6 bases). This CDR3 has 14 residues. Looked up from germline, CDR1 is LGHNA and CDR2 is YSLEER. Trimming shortened V by 3 bases and J by 5 bases, and 13 bases separated the two germline ends.

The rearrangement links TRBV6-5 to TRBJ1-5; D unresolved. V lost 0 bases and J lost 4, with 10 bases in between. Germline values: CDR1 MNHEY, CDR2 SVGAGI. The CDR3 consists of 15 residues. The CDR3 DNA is TGTGCCAGCAGTTACTCAGGTCAGGTAAATCAGCCCCAGCATTTT. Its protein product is CASSYSGQVNQPQHF.

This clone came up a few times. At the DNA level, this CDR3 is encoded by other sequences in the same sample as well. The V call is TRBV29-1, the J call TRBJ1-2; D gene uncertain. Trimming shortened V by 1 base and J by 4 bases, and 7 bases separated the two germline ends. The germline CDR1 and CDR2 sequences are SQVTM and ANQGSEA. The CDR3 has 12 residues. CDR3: CSVEGGTYGYTF. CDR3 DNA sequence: TGCAGCGTTGAAGGAGGAACCTATGGCTACACCTTC. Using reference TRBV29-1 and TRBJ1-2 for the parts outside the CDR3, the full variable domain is SAVISQKPSRDICQRGTSLTIQCQVDSQVTMMFWYRQQPGQSLTLIATANQGSEATYESGFVIDKFPISRPNLTFSTLTVSNMSPEDSSIYLCSVEGGTYGYTFGSGTRLTVV.

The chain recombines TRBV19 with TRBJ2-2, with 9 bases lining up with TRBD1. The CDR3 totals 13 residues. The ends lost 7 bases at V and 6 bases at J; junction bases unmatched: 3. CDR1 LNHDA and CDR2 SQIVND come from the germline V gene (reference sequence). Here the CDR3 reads CASIRQGAGELFF. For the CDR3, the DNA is TGTGCCAGTATTAGACAGGGGGCCGGGGAGCTGTTTTTT.

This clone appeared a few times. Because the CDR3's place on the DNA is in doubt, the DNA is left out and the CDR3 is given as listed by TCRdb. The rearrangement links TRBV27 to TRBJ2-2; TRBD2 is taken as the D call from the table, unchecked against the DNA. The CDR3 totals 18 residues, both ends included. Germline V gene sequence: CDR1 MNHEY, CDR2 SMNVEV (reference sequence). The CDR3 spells CASSSSTGRGVKTGELFF.

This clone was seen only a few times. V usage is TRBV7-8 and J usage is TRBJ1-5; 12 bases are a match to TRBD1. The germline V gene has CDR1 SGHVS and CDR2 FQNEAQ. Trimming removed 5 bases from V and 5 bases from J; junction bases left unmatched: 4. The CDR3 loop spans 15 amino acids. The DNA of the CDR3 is TGTGCCAGCAGCGGGGACAGGGGGCTGGATCAGCCCCAGCATTTT. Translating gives CASSGDRGLDQPQHF.

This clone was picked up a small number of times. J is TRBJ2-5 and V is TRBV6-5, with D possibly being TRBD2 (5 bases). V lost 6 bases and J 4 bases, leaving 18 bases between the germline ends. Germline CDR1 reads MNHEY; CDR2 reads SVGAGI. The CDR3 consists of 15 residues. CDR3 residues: CASSPQGGLPETQYF. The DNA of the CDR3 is TGTGCCAGCAGCCCCCAAGGAGGCCTCCCAGAGACCCAGTACTTC.

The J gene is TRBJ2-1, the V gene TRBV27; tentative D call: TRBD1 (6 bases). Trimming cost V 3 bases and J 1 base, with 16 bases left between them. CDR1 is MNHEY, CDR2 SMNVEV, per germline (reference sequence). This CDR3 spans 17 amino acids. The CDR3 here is CASSFRPAGVSYNEQFF. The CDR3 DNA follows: TGTGCCAGCAGTTTTCGCCCCGCAGGGGTGTCCTACAATGAGCAGTTCTTC.

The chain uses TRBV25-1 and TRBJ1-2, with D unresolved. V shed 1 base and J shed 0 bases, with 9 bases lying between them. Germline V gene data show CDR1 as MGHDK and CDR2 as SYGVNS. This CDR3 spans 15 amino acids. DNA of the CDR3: TGTGCCAGCAGTGAATTCGGGGAACCTAACTATGGCTACACCTTC. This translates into CASSEFGEPNYGYTF.

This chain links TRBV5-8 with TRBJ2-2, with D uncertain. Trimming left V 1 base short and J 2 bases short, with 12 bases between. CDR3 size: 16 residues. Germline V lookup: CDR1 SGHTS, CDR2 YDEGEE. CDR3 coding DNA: TGTGCCAGCAGCTTGTGGGCACTCGGAAACACCGGGGAGCTGTTTTTT. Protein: CASSLWALGNTGELFF.